These 10 T cell receptor beta chains originate from one sample sequenced in a study of beta chain features in type 1 diabetes. Every isolated RNA sample was fully reverse transcribed, so sequencing captured expressed TCRB transcripts. Assay: immunoSEQ multiplex PCR; the TCRdb copy retains only in-frame clones and omits some. Altogether fewer than 500,000 clones are present, around 14% being singletons, with the ten largest covering under 0.04%. The sequenced sample was naive CD4+ T cells from blood. These receptors were taken from a man aged 25-40 years in good health.

This clone is a singleton in its sample. The V call is TRBV15, the J call TRBJ2-5; a possible D gene is TRBD2 (7 bases). Trimming took off 8 bases at V and 4 bases at J, with 23 bases between the two ends. Germline CDR1 reads LNHNV; CDR2 reads YYDKDF (reference sequence). The CDR3 sequence is 16 residues long. CDR3 protein: CATERPTGRGPETQYF. The CDR3 DNA is TGTGCCACCGAGCGGCCTACAGGGAGGGGACCAGAGACCCAGTACTTC.

The chain couples TRBV7-9 to TRBJ2-5; D is unclear. In germline, CDR1 is SEHNR, CDR2 FQNEAQ (reference sequence). V was cut by 2 bases and J by 5 bases, with 18 bases left in between. The CDR3 length is 16 residues. The CDR3 DNA sequence: TGTGCCAGCAGCTTAAGTCCCTCCAGGTCCGCCGAGACCCAGTACTTC. This translates into CASSLSPSRSAETQYF.

This clone was detected only a few times. This chain connects TRBV7-2 to TRBJ2-7; D is perhaps TRBD1 (6 bases). Germline CDR1 is SGHTA and CDR2 is FQGNSA. The CDR3 consists of 15 residues. V lost 0 bases and J lost 5, with 14 bases in between. For the CDR3, the DNA is TGTGCCAGCAGCTTAGCCTGGGGGCAGGTCCACGAGCAGTACTTC. It yields the protein CASSLAWGQVHEQYF.

The rearrangement links TRBV10-3 to TRBJ2-7, with 10 positions matching TRBD1. Germline V lookup: CDR1 ENHRY, CDR2 SYGVKD. V lost 8 bases, J lost 4 bases, and 14 bases stayed unmatched. The CDR3 runs 16 residues. In DNA form, the CDR3 reads TGTGCCATCCAATCCCCGGACAGGGGGAATGGTTACGAGCAGTACTTC. It translates to CAIQSPDRGNGYEQYF.

Only a few counts were recorded for this clone. The CDR3 nucleotides read TGTGCCACCAGCATACGACAGCATGAAAAACTGTTTTTT. It yields the protein CATSIRQHEKLFF. The V and J genes are TRBV15 and TRBJ1-4, with D tentatively TRBD1 (5 bases). V gave up 4 bases and J gave up 6 bases, with 9 bases separating them. Germline V CDR1 and CDR2: LNHNV, YYDKDF (reference sequence). The CDR3 totals 13 residues.

This clone was seen more than once but under ten times. The chain employs TRBV7-9 and TRBJ2-3, with 10 bases identical to TRBD2. This CDR3 is built from 17 residues. The germline gives CDR1 SEHNR, CDR2 FQNEAQ (reference sequence). V shed 2 bases, J shed 3 bases, and the junction held 8 bases outside the gene matches. The CDR3 protein is CASSLPTGTSATDTQYF. CDR3 nucleotide sequence: TGTGCCAGCAGCTTACCAACCGGGACTAGCGCAACAGATACGCAGTATTTT.

This chain joins TRBV18 and TRBJ1-2; 9 nucleotides agree with TRBD1. The junction had 9 bases not matched to a gene; V was cut back by 2 bases and J by 5 bases. This CDR3 is 16 amino acids long. Germline V lookup: CDR1 KGHSH, CDR2 LQKENI. This CDR3 reads CASSPLMVGQGYGYTF. The CDR3 DNA reads as TGTGCCAGCTCACCATTGATGGTGGGACAGGGTTATGGCTACACCTTC.

In this sample, this clone turned up a few times. The chain links TRBV5-6 to TRBJ1-1, with 10 bases matching TRBD1. Trimming removed 5 bases from V and 3 bases from J; junction bases left unmatched: 4. The CDR3 is 14 residues long. The germline V gene has CDR1 SGHDT and CDR2 YYEEEE. This chain's CDR3 is CASRKGTGDTEAFF. The CDR3, as DNA: TGTGCCAGCAGAAAAGGGACAGGGGACACTGAAGCTTTCTTT.

The chain recombines TRBV7-9 with TRBJ2-1; 11 nucleotides match TRBD2. The V gene's germline CDR1 is SEHNR and CDR2 FQNEAQ (reference sequence). V dropped 4 bases and J dropped 5; count of bases not matched to a gene: 4. The CDR3 covers 15 residues. In nucleotides, the CDR3 is TGTGCCAGCAGCTCACTAGCGGGAGCGGACAATGAGCAGTTCTTC. It specifies CASSSLAGADNEQFF.

This rearrangement joins TRBV6-5 to TRBJ1-1; D might be TRBD1 (6 bases). The CDR3 spans 11 residues. Germline CDR1 is MNHEY and CDR2 is SVGAGI. Between the trimmed V and J ends, which lost 6 bases and 8 bases, there was a span of 10 bases. This chain's CDR3 is CASRQQGEAFF. CDR3 nucleotides: TGTGCCAGCAGACAGCAGGGGGAAGCTTTCTTT.